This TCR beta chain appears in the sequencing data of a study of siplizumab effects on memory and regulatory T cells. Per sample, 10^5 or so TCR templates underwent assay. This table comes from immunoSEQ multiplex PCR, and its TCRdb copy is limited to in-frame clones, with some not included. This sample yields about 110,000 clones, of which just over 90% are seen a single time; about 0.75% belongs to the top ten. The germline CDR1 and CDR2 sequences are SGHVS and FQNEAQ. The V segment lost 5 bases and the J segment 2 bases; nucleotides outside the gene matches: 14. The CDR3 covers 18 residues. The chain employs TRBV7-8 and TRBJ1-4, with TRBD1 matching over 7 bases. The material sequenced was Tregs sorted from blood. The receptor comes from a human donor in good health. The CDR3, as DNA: TGTGCCAGCAGCCCCCGGACAGGTTTCCTACGTACTAATGAAAAACTGTTTTTT. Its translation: CASSPRTGFLRTNEKLFF. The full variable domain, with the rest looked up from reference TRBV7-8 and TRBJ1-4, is GAGVSQSPRYKVAKRGQDVALRCDPISGHVSLFWYQQALGQGPEFLTYFQNEAQLDKSGLPSDRFFAERPEGSVSTLKIQRTQQEDSAVYLCASSPRTGFLRTNEKLFFGSGTQLSVL.